The 32 T cell receptor beta chains reported below all come from one sample, sequenced in a study of beta chain features in type 1 diabetes. Antigens for these TCRs are unknown. The study's findings and limits: Patients with Type 1 diabetes showed moderately but significantly shorter TCRB CDR3s in all four CD4+ subsets.

Sequenced material consisted of expressed TCRB transcripts (all of the isolated RNA was reverse transcribed). The method was immunoSEQ multiplex PCR; TCRdb's version includes in-frame clones alone and lacks a portion of them. The repertoire consists of hundreds of thousands of clones, with about an eighth occurring once and the leading ten covering approximately 0.02%. Sequencing was done on a sample of naive CD4+ T cells from blood. The receptors were gathered from a man between 18 and 35 years old with type 1 diabetes.

The chain has TRBV5-1 and TRBJ1-1; D gene unclear. The V and J ends lost 4 bases and 5 bases respectively, with 15 bases between them. The CDR3 loop spans 14 amino acids. Germline V gives CDR1 SGHRS, CDR2 YFSETQ. The CDR3 spells CASSPGLFGTEAFF. DNA for the CDR3: TGCGCCAGCAGCCCGGGTCTATTTGGGACTGAAGCTTTCTTT.

This clone was seen a handful of times. V gene TRBV4-1 combines with J gene TRBJ2-5; D is unclear. Per the germline V gene, CDR1 is MGHRA and CDR2 is YSYEKL. The CDR3 extends over 15 amino acids. Trimming pared 0 bases from V and 1 base from J, leaving 9 bases between. The CDR3 nucleotides read TGCGCCAGCAGCCAAGAAGGGCGACTCCAAGAGACCCAGTACTTC. It codes for CASSQEGRLQETQYF.

In this sample, this clone turned up a few times. The rearrangement joins TRBV5-1 to TRBJ2-1, with a possible D match to TRBD1 (5 bases). Germline loops: CDR1 SGHRS, CDR2 YFSETQ. Trimming took off 1 base at V and 6 bases at J, with 8 bases between the two ends. This CDR3 has 13 residues. The CDR3 sequence: CASSLIQGNEQFF. CDR3 DNA: TGCGCCAGCAGCTTGATCCAGGGCAATGAGCAGTTCTTC. Complete variable domain (other parts from reference TRBV5-1 and TRBJ2-1): KAGVTQTPRYLIKTRGQQVTLSCSPISGHRSVSWYQQTPGQGLQFLFEYFSETQRNKGNFPGRFSGRQFSNSRSEMNVSTLELGDSALYLCASSLIQGNEQFFGPGTRLTVL.

The chain joins TRBV5-1 to TRBJ1-5; tentatively, D is TRBD1 (5 bases). The CDR3 is 14 amino acids. Looked up from germline, CDR1 is SGHRS and CDR2 is YFSETQ. V was pared by 4 bases and J by 4 bases, with 12 bases between. Here the CDR3 reads CASSPGRGNQPQHF. For the CDR3, the DNA is TGCGCCAGCAGCCCCGGTAGGGGTAATCAGCCCCAGCATTTT.

The chain couples TRBV5-1 to TRBJ2-2; 7 bases fit TRBD1. The germline CDR1 and CDR2 sequences are SGHRS and YFSETQ. V shed 6 bases, J shed 4 bases, and the junction held 6 bases outside the gene matches. There are 14 residues in the CDR3. As DNA, the CDR3 is TGCGCCAGCACCCTGGGACAGCCCACCGGGGAGCTGTTTTTT. This sequence encodes CASTLGQPTGELFF.

As DNA, the CDR3 is TGTGCCAGCAGCCGTGGGGGGGAAACTAATTCACCCCTCCACTTT. Protein sequence: CASSRGGETNSPLHF. The V gene is TRBV9, the J gene TRBJ1-6; D is possibly TRBD1 (5 bases). The CDR3 has 15 residues. Trimming took off 4 bases at V and 6 bases at J, with 14 bases between the two ends. CDR1 is SGDLS and CDR2 is YYNGEE in the germline V gene.

In this sample, this clone turned up a few times. The V call is TRBV29-1, the J call TRBJ1-1; D not resolved. The CDR3 runs to 13 residues. V shed 4 bases and J shed 4 bases, with 13 bases lying between them. Germline V lookup: CDR1 SQVTM, CDR2 ANQGSEA. The CDR3: CSVGQSRSTEAFF. The CDR3 DNA reads as TGCAGCGTTGGGCAGAGTCGGTCCACTGAAGCTTTCTTT.

This clone was recorded a few times. The rearrangement links TRBV5-1 to TRBJ2-5; 7 bases map to TRBD1. This CDR3 is built from 17 residues. CDR1 and CDR2 (germline): SGHRS, YFSETQ. Germline trimming cut 3 bases from V and 7 bases from J; bases unmatched to any gene: 18. The CDR3 spells CASSYQTGVQLGGTQYF. CDR3 coding DNA: TGCGCCAGCAGCTACCAAACAGGGGTCCAGTTAGGGGGGACCCAGTACTTC. Variable domain in full (rest from reference TRBV5-1 and TRBJ2-5): KAGVTQTPRYLIKTRGQQVTLSCSPISGHRSVSWYQQTPGQGLQFLFEYFSETQRNKGNFPGRFSGRQFSNSRSEMNVSTLELGDSALYLCASSYQTGVQLGGTQYFGPGTRLLVL.

This clone has just a few counts. Within the sample, other DNA sequences also encode this same CDR3. This chain connects TRBV10-3 to TRBJ1-2, with 7 bases matching TRBD1. The CDR3 totals 13 residues. After removal of 3 bases from V and 5 bases from J, the junction contained 3 bases not matched to a gene. The germline V gene has CDR1 ENHRY and CDR2 SYGVKD. The CDR3 bases are TGTGCCATCAGTGAAGGACAGGCTTATGGCTACACCTTC. Its protein product is CAISEGQAYGYTF.

This clone was observed a handful of times. V usage is TRBV18 and J usage is TRBJ2-1; TRBD1 or TRBD2 may be the D gene (5 bases each). The germline V gene has CDR1 KGHSH and CDR2 LQKENI. V was pared by 6 bases and J by 1 base, with 16 bases between. CDR3 length: 16 residues. In nucleotides, the CDR3 is TGTGCCAGCTCCCCTGGGACCGCGACATCCTACAATGAGCAGTTCTTC. Translated: CASSPGTATSYNEQFF.

This clone was detected a few times. The rearrangement uses TRBV21-1 and TRBJ2-7; TRBD2 is the table's D call, not checked against the DNA. TRBV21-1 is given as a pseudogene. This CDR3 region has 12 residues. CDR3 DNA: TGTGCCAGCAGCTTAGCGGGGGACGAGCAGTACTTC. Its translation: CASSLAGDEQYF.

This chain connects TRBV6-6 to TRBJ1-3; no firm D call. V was shortened by 7 bases and J by 0 bases, with 16 bases between the two germline ends. The CDR3 is 16 amino acids. The germline gives CDR1 MNHNY, CDR2 SVGAGI (reference sequence). CDR3 in amino acids: CASILREQNSGNTIYF. As DNA, the CDR3 is TGTGCCAGCATCCTCCGCGAACAAAACTCTGGAAACACCATATATTTT.

V and J are TRBV30 and TRBJ1-6, with 10 bases matching TRBD1. V dropped 3 bases and J dropped 7; count of bases not matched to a gene: 6. The CDR3 loop spans 15 amino acids. Looked up from germline, CDR1 is GTSNPN and CDR2 is SVGIG (reference sequence). This chain's CDR3 is CAWRIRGQGNSPLHF. The CDR3 nucleotides read TGTGCCTGGAGGATCCGGGGACAGGGGAATTCACCCCTCCACTTT.

V gene TRBV18 combines with J gene TRBJ2-2; D is possibly TRBD1 (5 bases). Trimming cost V 4 bases and J 7 bases, with 16 bases left between them. This CDR3 region has 15 residues. Per the germline V gene, CDR1 is KGHSH and CDR2 is LQKENI. This chain's CDR3 is CASSQKGAEVGELFF. The DNA of the CDR3 is TGTGCCAGCTCACAGAAAGGGGCGGAAGTCGGGGAGCTGTTTTTT.

The V gene is TRBV28, the J gene TRBJ2-1; 12 bases line up with TRBD2. The V and J ends lost 5 bases and 0 bases, in that order; junction bases with no gene match: 14. The CDR3 is 20 residues long. CDR1 is MDHEN and CDR2 is SYDVKM in the germline V gene. The chain's CDR3 is CASSPGQASGGVLSYNEQFF. DNA of the CDR3: TGTGCCAGCAGTCCAGGTCAGGCTAGCGGGGGGGTTCTCTCCTACAATGAGCAGTTCTTC.

A remark on this clone: The junction and the germline gene differ at one end; a read error may be behind it. The chain is built from TRBV5-6 and TRBJ1-2, with a possible D match to TRBD1 (5 bases). This CDR3 has 11 amino acids. Germline V lookup: CDR1 SGHDT, CDR2 YYEEEE. Here the CDR3 reads CASSLGRKTAF. The CDR3 DNA follows: TGTGCCAGCAGCTTGGGCCGGAAGACAGCCTTC.

J is TRBJ1-1 and V is TRBV6-1; D is unclear. Germline assignment: CDR1 MNHNS and CDR2 SASEGT. This CDR3 spans 16 amino acids. Trimming removed 1 base from V and 1 base from J, with 13 bases in between. As DNA, the CDR3 is TGTGCCAGCAGTGAAGTGAGGACGTTCGGGAACACTGAAGCTTTCTTT. Its translation: CASSEVRTFGNTEAFF.

The gene calls are TRBV23-1 and TRBJ2-1; possible D gene TRBD1, 6 bases. TRBV23-1 is treated as an ORF (open reading frame) with a function not yet certain. This CDR3 spans 15 amino acids. The ends were cut back, 2 bases at V and 5 bases at J, with 13 bases in the middle. CDR3 amino acids: CASSQRRDTDNEQFF. The CDR3, as DNA: TGCGCCAGCAGTCAACGCCGGGACACGGACAATGAGCAGTTCTTC.

J is TRBJ1-2 and V is TRBV30, with TRBD1 identical over 11 bases. The CDR3 spans 14 residues. Per germline, CDR1 GTSNPN and CDR2 SVGIG (reference sequence). V shed 8 bases, J shed 2 bases, and the junction held 7 bases outside the gene matches. The CDR3, as DNA: TGTGCCAGTCGATGGGACAGGGGGAACTATGGCTACACCTTC. It yields the protein CASRWDRGNYGYTF.

This clone was observed a few times. The chain combines TRBV20-1 with TRBJ1-2; no reliable D call. V was shortened by 5 bases and J by 8 bases, with 12 bases between the two germline ends. CDR1 DFQATT and CDR2 SNEGSKA come from the germline V gene (reference sequence). This CDR3 has 11 residues. The DNA of the CDR3 is TGCAGTGCTCTCCCCCCCGAAGGCTACACCTTC. Translating it yields CSALPPEGYTF.

This clone was seen more than once but under ten times. The rearrangement links TRBV4-1 to TRBJ2-3; possible D gene TRBD1, 5 bases. This CDR3 spans 14 amino acids. The V end was cut by 4 bases, the J end by 3 bases, with 11 bases between. The germline V gene has CDR1 MGHRA and CDR2 YSYEKL. The CDR3 loop reads CASSRQQGTDTQYF. The CDR3 DNA sequence: TGCGCCAGCAGCCGCCAGCAGGGTACAGATACGCAGTATTTT.

There are a few counts of this clone. J is TRBJ1-5 and V is TRBV28; 7 bases are a match to TRBD1. The CDR3 is made up of 14 amino acids. Trimming cost V 10 bases and J 2 bases; bases outside gene matches: 8. Germline loops: CDR1 MDHEN, CDR2 SYDVKM. This CDR3 is CATRTGTGNQPQHF. The CDR3 region has the DNA TGTGCCACAAGGACCGGGACAGGCAATCAGCCCCAGCATTTT.

This clone has just a few counts. This chain connects TRBV10-3 to TRBJ1-2; 7 bases map to TRBD1. CDR3 length: 16 residues. Germline values: CDR1 ENHRY, CDR2 SYGVKD. The V and J ends lost 0 bases and 0 bases, in that order; junction bases with no gene match: 4. As DNA, the CDR3 is TGTGCCATCAGTGAGTCCCGGGACAGCACTAACTATGGCTACACCTTC. Residues: CAISESRDSTNYGYTF.

A few counts support this clone. The J gene is TRBJ1-1, the V gene TRBV25-1; D is unclear. Germline V gives CDR1 MGHDK, CDR2 SYGVNS. V shed 5 bases and J shed 6 bases, with 13 bases lying between them. This CDR3 is 13 amino acids long. CDR3 region: CASSSRMLAEAFF. The CDR3 DNA reads as TGTGCCAGCAGTAGCAGGATGCTCGCTGAAGCTTTCTTT. The complete variable domain, with remaining parts taken from reference TRBV25-1 and TRBJ1-1, reads EADIYQTPRYLVIGTGKKITLECSQTMGHDKMYWYQQDPGMELHLIHYSYGVNSTEKGDLSSESTVSRIRTEHFPLTLESARPSHTSQYLCASSSRMLAEAFFGQGTRLTVV.

The V call is TRBV19, the J call TRBJ2-7, with 8 bases matching TRBD1. The CDR3 length is 12 residues. Germline V lookup: CDR1 LNHDA, CDR2 SQIVND (reference sequence). V lost 9 bases to trimming and J lost 4 bases; unmatched junction nucleotides: 5. The CDR3 region is CASGQGLYEQYF. CDR3 nucleotide sequence: TGTGCCAGCGGACAGGGATTGTACGAGCAGTACTTC.

The rearrangement joins TRBV14 to TRBJ2-5, with a possible D match to TRBD1 (6 bases). The DNA end lines up better with TRBJ2-7; the J call may be wrong. CDR3 length equals 16 residues. Germline CDR1 and CDR2: SGHDN and FVKESK. The CDR3 DNA sequence: TGTGCCAGCAGCCAAGGGGTTCCCCGGACAGAGCCCGAGCAGTACTTC. It is translated as CASSQGVPRTEPEQYF.

This clone was seen a handful of times. The chain employs TRBV5-1 and TRBJ2-1; the D call may be TRBD1 or TRBD2 (5 bases each). This CDR3 spans 15 amino acids. V lost 7 bases and J 1 base, leaving 15 bases between the germline ends. CDR1 and CDR2 (germline): SGHRS, YFSETQ. The CDR3 loop is CASRKVRGSYNEQFF. The CDR3 bases are TGCGCCAGCCGGAAGGTGAGGGGTTCCTACAATGAGCAGTTCTTC.

This clone has just a few counts. V is TRBV7-6 and J is TRBJ2-7; 9 bases map to TRBD2. The germline gives CDR1 SGHVS, CDR2 FNYEAQ. Germline trimming cut 7 bases from V and 1 base from J; bases unmatched to any gene: 2. This CDR3 comprises 13 residues. The CDR3 bases are TGTGCCAGCAAGAGCGGGGGGTCCTACGAGCAGTACTTC. Translated: CASKSGGSYEQYF.

CDR3 loop: CASSHPGHASSGANVLTF. In DNA form, the CDR3 reads TGTGCCAGCAGCCACCCGGGACACGCGAGCTCTGGGGCCAACGTCCTGACTTTC. The chain couples TRBV7-9 to TRBJ2-6; perhaps TRBD1 as D (6 bases). The V and J ends lost 5 bases and 0 bases respectively, with 17 bases between them. The germline CDR1 and CDR2 sequences are SEHNR and FQNEAQ (reference sequence). The length of the CDR3 is 18 residues.

Worth noting for this clone: Other DNA sequences from this sample encode an identical CDR3 as well. CDR3: CASSPGTGRNTEAFF. CDR3 in DNA: TGTGCCAGCTCACCCGGGACAGGGCGAAACACTGAAGCTTTCTTT. V gene TRBV18 combines with J gene TRBJ1-1; 9 nucleotides line up with TRBD1. Germline CDR1 reads KGHSH; CDR2 reads LQKENI. This CDR3 comprises 15 residues. Germline trimming cut 3 bases from V and 2 bases from J; bases unmatched to any gene: 4.

The chain is built from TRBV7-2 and TRBJ2-7; 8 nucleotides line up with TRBD1. With V trimmed by 4 bases and J by 5 bases, 7 bases remained unmatched. Germline CDR1 reads SGHTA; CDR2 reads FQGNSA. The CDR3 runs to 14 residues. The CDR3 DNA sequence: TGTGCCAGCAGCTCATACCGGACAGGGAACGAGCAGTACTTC. This codes for CASSSYRTGNEQYF.

The chain recombines TRBV10-2 with TRBJ1-2; D remains unclear. The germline V gene encodes CDR1 WSHSY and CDR2 SAAADI. The CDR3 consists of 12 residues. V lost 8 bases and J 6 bases, leaving 13 bases between the germline ends. The CDR3 bases are TGCGCCAGCTCCCAACTAGGGAATGGCTACACCTTC. This encodes CASSQLGNGYTF.